This T cell receptor (beta chain) stems from a study of T cells after yellow fever vaccination. The study, taken as a whole, reports: Secondary responses were weaker yet peaked faster, day 5 versus 15.

Trimming left V 6 bases short and J 5 bases short, with 14 bases between. This CDR3 contains 14 residues. CDR1 is MNHEY, CDR2 SVGEGT, per germline. On this clonotype: Its target is not known.

TCRdb ran MiXCR on the 5' RACE reads and lists one entry per CDR3 protein. Among a few hundred thousand distinct CDR3 sequences listed, 15% to 20% were seen once. This chain connects TRBV6-2 or TRBV6-3 to TRBJ2-4, with D possibly being TRBD1 or TRBD2 (7 bases each). The sample was PBMCs, taken 15 days after the yellow fever booster vaccination. The origin of this receptor is a man aged 25 to 40 who received the YFV17D yellow fever vaccine. In DNA form, the CDR3 reads TGTGCCAGCAGGAGCGGGGACAGCCAAAACATTCAGTACTTC. It is translated as CASRSGDSQNIQYF.